The source of this TCR beta chain is a study of cytomegalovirus exposure and HLA in healthy donors. The study's findings and limits: In a later analysis, parvovirus B19, influenza, CMV and Epstein-Barr virus appeared linked to several top co-occurrence clusters.

Details on this clone: Its antigen is not identified.

The study ran its PCR with 60 Vbeta and 13 Jbeta primers. Sequencing used immunoSEQ multiplex PCR; TCRdb keeps in-frame clones, though not all of them. This table holds about 40,000 clones, around 86% found once. The CDR3 spans 16 residues. Sequencing was done on a sample of PBMCs. This sequence originates from a woman aged 40 to 55 in good health and CMV-seropositive. The chain couples TRBV21-1 to TRBJ1-1; TRBD1 is taken as the D call from the table, unchecked against the DNA. TRBV21-1 is a pseudogene locus. For the CDR3, the DNA is TGTGCCAGCAGCAAAAGGGGGACAGTGAAAAACACTGAAGCTTTCTTT. It encodes CASSKRGTVKNTEAFF.